A single sample gave rise to the 22 T cell receptor beta chains below, sequenced in a study of blood T cells in healthy people across ages. The second PCR ran roughly 7 to 12 cycles with a sample-barcoded 5' primer and J-beta primers. MiXCR, run by TCRdb on the 5' RACE reads, gives a single entry per CDR3 protein. The sample carries hundreds of thousands of distinct CDR3 sequences, about 62% recorded once. Material: blood. These receptor sequences come from a man younger than 40 in good health.

About this clonotype: No conserved phenylalanine or tryptophan ends this CDR3, so it is likely a read error. V gene TRBV4-2 combines with J gene TRBJ2-4; weak D call: TRBD2 (6 bases). V lost 7 bases to trimming and J lost 8 bases, with 9 bases between them. Germline V gives CDR1 LGHNA, CDR2 YNFKEQ. The CDR3 totals 11 residues. The CDR3 DNA is TGTGCCAGCACCTGGGAGGACATTCAGTACATC. Translating gives CASTWEDIQYI.

The V gene is TRBV7-2, the J gene TRBJ2-5; no clear D. V lost 7 bases to trimming and J lost 1 base, with 10 bases between them. The CDR3 covers 13 residues. CDR1 is SGHTA and CDR2 is FQGNSA in the germline V gene. CDR3 in amino acids: CASNKGPQETQYF. DNA for the CDR3: TGTGCCAGCAACAAGGGTCCCCAAGAGACCCAGTACTTC.

In DNA form, the CDR3 reads TGCAGTGCTGTAGAGGTGGGGACTGACAAATGGTTTCAAGAGACCCAGTACTTC. This codes for CSAVEVGTDKWFQETQYF. The chain links TRBV20-1 to TRBJ2-5; a weak D match, TRBD2 (6 bases). Trimming left V 5 bases short and J 2 bases short, with 27 bases between. The germline V gene has CDR1 DFQATT and CDR2 SNEGSKA (reference sequence). The CDR3 extends over 18 amino acids.

This clonotype appeared a single time. V is TRBV20-1 and J is TRBJ1-2; 8 bases line up with TRBD1. The germline V gene has CDR1 DFQATT and CDR2 SNEGSKA (reference sequence). V shed 5 bases and J 5 bases; nucleotides not matched to a gene: 7. There are 13 residues in the CDR3. CDR3 protein: CSALDREGYGYTF. In nucleotides, the CDR3 is TGCAGTGCTCTGGACAGGGAAGGGTATGGCTACACCTTC.

This clonotype was observed a handful of times. The V call is TRBV20-1, the J call TRBJ2-1; no definite D call. The CDR3 runs 14 residues. CDR1 is DFQATT and CDR2 is SNEGSKA in the germline V gene (reference sequence). The V gene lost 6 bases and the J gene lost 2 bases, with 14 bases spanning the gap. The CDR3 sequence: CSAHKGNPYNEQFF. CDR3 nucleotides: TGCAGTGCCCATAAGGGCAATCCCTACAATGAGCAGTTCTTC.

The V and J genes are TRBV28 and TRBJ2-1; 7 nucleotides align to TRBD2. The CDR3 covers 13 residues. V lost 5 bases and J lost 15; bases outside the gene matches: 13. Germline lookup yields CDR1 MDHEN and CDR2 SYDVKM. In DNA form, the CDR3 reads TGTGCCAGCAGTAACGACAACCGGGACTACCTGTTCTTC. This codes for CASSNDNRDYLFF.

This clonotype was picked up a small number of times. The chain has TRBV29-1 and TRBJ2-7; tentative D call: TRBD1 (7 bases). The germline CDR1 and CDR2 sequences are SQVTM and ANQGSEA. Trimming cost V 5 bases and J 5 bases, with 16 bases left between them. This CDR3 region has 13 residues. DNA of the CDR3: TGCAGCGTTCGGAGGGGGCGCGGCAACGAGCAGTACTTC. It is translated as CSVRRGRGNEQYF.

Only a few counts were recorded for this clonotype. The V and J genes are TRBV12-3 or TRBV12-4 and TRBJ1-2, with no clear D. The V and J ends lost 7 bases and 2 bases respectively, with 17 bases between them. This CDR3 contains 15 residues. The CDR3 bases are TGTGCCAGCATAGGACGTCTAGCGGGAAACTATGGCTACACCTTC. Residues: CASIGRLAGNYGYTF.

This CDR3 reads CAISGEAGNTIYF. CDR3 in DNA: TGTGCCATCAGTGGCGAAGCTGGAAACACCATATATTTT. V and J are TRBV10-3 and TRBJ1-3, with D unresolved. The germline V gene has CDR1 ENHRY and CDR2 SYGVKD. V was shortened by 4 bases and J by 2 bases, with 6 bases between the two germline ends. The CDR3 contains 13 residues.

Here the CDR3 reads CASSPIGASSDTQYF. In nucleotides, the CDR3 is TGTGCCAGCAGCCCGATAGGAGCTAGCTCAGATACGCAGTATTTT. The chain employs TRBV9 and TRBJ2-3; D possibly corresponds to TRBD2 (5 bases). The V gene's germline CDR1 is SGDLS and CDR2 YYNGEE. CDR3 length: 15 residues. V gave up 4 bases and J gave up 4 bases, with 16 bases separating them.

The CDR3 reads CASSLGGHLAGLSLAETQYF. CDR3 coding DNA: TGTGCCAGCAGCTTAGGAGGCCACCTAGCGGGACTTTCTCTGGCGGAGACCCAGTACTTC. The chain combines TRBV7-2 with TRBJ2-5; 9 bases are shared with TRBD2. The CDR3 is 20 residues long. Trimming removed 1 base from V and 5 bases from J; junction bases left unmatched: 20. Germline V lookup: CDR1 SGHTA, CDR2 FQGNSA.

This clonotype turned up a few times. The chain couples TRBV5-1 to TRBJ2-3, with D perhaps given as TRBD1 or TRBD2 (5 bases each). The V gene's germline CDR1 is SGHRS and CDR2 YFSETQ. Trimming took off 5 bases at V and 4 bases at J, with 20 bases between the two ends. The CDR3 runs 16 residues. DNA of the CDR3: TGCGCCAGCAGTCCCGGGACCCACGATAGGGCAGATACGCAGTATTTT. Translating it yields CASSPGTHDRADTQYF. Based on the CDR3 plus reference TRBV5-1 and TRBJ2-3, the full variable domain is KAGVTQTPRYLIKTRGQQVTLSCSPISGHRSVSWYQQTPGQGLQFLFEYFSETQRNKGNFPGRFSGRQFSNSRSEMNVSTLELGDSALYLCASSPGTHDRADTQYFGPGTRLTVL.

This clonotype came up a few times. The V gene is TRBV10-3, the J gene TRBJ2-3; D is possibly TRBD2 (5 bases). From germline, CDR1 is ENHRY and CDR2 SYGVKD. The V end lost 0 bases, the J end lost 1 base, and 17 bases lay between the germline ends. The CDR3 has 18 residues. The CDR3 sequence: CAISESTVGASGTDTQYF. DNA of the CDR3: TGTGCCATCAGTGAGTCAACGGTGGGAGCTTCCGGCACAGATACGCAGTATTTT.

The chain carries TRBV5-1 and TRBJ2-3; D gene uncertain. V shed 0 bases and J shed 0 bases, with 11 bases lying between them. Germline CDR1 SGHRS, CDR2 YFSETQ. The CDR3 totals 16 residues. The CDR3 coding sequence is TGCGCCAGCAGCTTGGATGGGCTTCCGAGCACAGATACGCAGTATTTT. As protein: CASSLDGLPSTDTQYF.

The chain carries TRBV2 and TRBJ1-2; 12 bases match TRBD1. With V trimmed by 0 bases and J by 9 bases, 2 bases remained unmatched. The germline gives CDR1 SNHLY, CDR2 FYNNEI. There are 14 residues in the CDR3. The CDR3 loop is CASSEAGTGGSYTF. The CDR3 region has the DNA TGTGCCAGCAGTGAAGCCGGGACAGGGGGCAGCTACACCTTC.

The chain has TRBV4-1 and TRBJ2-5, with D perhaps matching TRBD1 (6 bases). Trimming took off 1 base at V and 11 bases at J, with 17 bases between the two ends. The CDR3 is 14 residues long. The V gene's germline CDR1 is MGHRA and CDR2 YSYEKL. The CDR3 here is CASSQAFRDNEQYF. The CDR3 DNA is TGCGCCAGCAGCCAAGCCTTTAGGGACAATGAGCAGTACTTC.

This clonotype was seen more than once but under ten times. The chain carries TRBV20-1 and TRBJ2-5; D call uncertain. The germline gives CDR1 DFQATT, CDR2 SNEGSKA (reference sequence). The CDR3 has 12 amino acids. V was pared by 3 bases and J by 5 bases, with 10 bases between. CDR3 in DNA: TGCAGTGCTAGTGGGGTTGGGGAGACCCAGTACTTC. This codes for CSASGVGETQYF.

The rearrangement uses TRBV7-9 and TRBJ1-1; tentatively, D is TRBD1 (6 bases). V gave up 5 bases and J gave up 6 bases, with 16 bases separating them. The CDR3 runs to 14 residues. The germline V gene encodes CDR1 SEHNR and CDR2 FQNEAQ (reference sequence). CDR3 DNA: TGTGCCAGCAGCGTAGACCTACAGGGCTCTGAAGCTTTCTTT. Protein: CASSVDLQGSEAFF.

This clonotype appeared once. This sequence joins TRBV27 and TRBJ1-2, with no clear D. The V and J ends lost 0 bases and 1 base respectively, with 12 bases between them. This CDR3 contains 16 residues. Germline CDR1 is MNHEY and CDR2 is SMNVEV (reference sequence). CDR3 loop: CASSLSGGYGNYGYTF. The DNA for the CDR3 is TGTGCCAGCAGTTTATCGGGAGGGTATGGTAACTATGGCTACACCTTC.

This clonotype appeared a few times. The gene calls are TRBV27 and TRBJ2-7; D might be TRBD2 (5 bases). The CDR3 is made up of 16 amino acids. Per the germline V gene, CDR1 is MNHEY and CDR2 is SMNVEV (reference sequence). The V and J ends lost 3 bases and 0 bases respectively, with 15 bases between them. The CDR3 region is CASSLMLTGNSYEQYF. CDR3 DNA: TGTGCCAGCAGTTTGATGTTAACGGGAAACTCCTACGAGCAGTACTTC.

The rearrangement joins TRBV5-1 to TRBJ2-1; 11 nucleotides align to TRBD2. Germline CDR1 SGHRS, CDR2 YFSETQ. J was trimmed by 7 bases and V by 4 bases; bases with no gene match: 4. The CDR3 has 14 amino acids. This chain's CDR3 is CASSTSGSENEQFF. In DNA, the CDR3 is TGCGCCAGCAGCACTAGCGGGAGCGAGAATGAGCAGTTCTTC.

The chain links TRBV6-1 to TRBJ1-6; TRBD1 might be the D (6 bases). The CDR3 totals 15 residues. Germline CDR1 and CDR2: MNHNS and SASEGT. Trimming left V 7 bases short and J 11 bases short, with 21 bases between. In DNA form, the CDR3 reads TGTGCCAGCATCGGTTTCGAACAGGGTTTTCCACCCCTCCACTTT. This gives the protein CASIGFEQGFPPLHF.